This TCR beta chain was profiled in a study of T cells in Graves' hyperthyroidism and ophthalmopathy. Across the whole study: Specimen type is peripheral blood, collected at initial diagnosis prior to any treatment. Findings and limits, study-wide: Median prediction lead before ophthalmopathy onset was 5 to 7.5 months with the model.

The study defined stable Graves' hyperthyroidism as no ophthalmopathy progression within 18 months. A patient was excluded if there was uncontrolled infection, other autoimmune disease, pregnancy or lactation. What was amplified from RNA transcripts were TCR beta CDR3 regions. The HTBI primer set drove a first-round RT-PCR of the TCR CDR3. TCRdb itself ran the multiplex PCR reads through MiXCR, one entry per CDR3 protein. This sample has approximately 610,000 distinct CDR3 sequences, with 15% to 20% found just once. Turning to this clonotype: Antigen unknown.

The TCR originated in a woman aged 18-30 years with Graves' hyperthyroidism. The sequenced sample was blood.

The CDR3 nucleotides are TGTGCCAGCAGGGAAACAGGGGGCGTTGAAAAACTGTTTTTT. This codes for CASRETGGVEKLFF. The J gene is TRBJ1-4, the V gene TRBV27, with 9 positions matching TRBD1. Germline CDR1 is MNHEY and CDR2 is SMNVEV (reference sequence). The CDR3 runs 14 residues. The J segment lost 7 bases and the V segment lost 6 bases, leaving 6 bases of the junction unmatched.